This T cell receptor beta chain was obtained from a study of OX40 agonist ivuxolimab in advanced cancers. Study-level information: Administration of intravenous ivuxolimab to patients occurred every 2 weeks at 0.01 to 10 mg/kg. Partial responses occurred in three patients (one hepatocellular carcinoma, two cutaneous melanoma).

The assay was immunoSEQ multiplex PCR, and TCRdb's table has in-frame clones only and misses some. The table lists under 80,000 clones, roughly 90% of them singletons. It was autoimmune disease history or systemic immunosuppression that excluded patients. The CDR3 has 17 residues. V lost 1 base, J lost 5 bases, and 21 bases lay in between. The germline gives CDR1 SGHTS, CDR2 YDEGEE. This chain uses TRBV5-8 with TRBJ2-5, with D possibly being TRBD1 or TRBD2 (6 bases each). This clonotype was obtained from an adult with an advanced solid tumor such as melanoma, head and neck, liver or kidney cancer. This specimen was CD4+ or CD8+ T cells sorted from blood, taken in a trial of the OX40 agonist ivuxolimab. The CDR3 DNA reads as TGTGCCAGCAGCTTGTGGATCGGGGGCGCCGGCCAGGAGACCCAGTACTTC. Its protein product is CASSLWIGGAGQETQYF.